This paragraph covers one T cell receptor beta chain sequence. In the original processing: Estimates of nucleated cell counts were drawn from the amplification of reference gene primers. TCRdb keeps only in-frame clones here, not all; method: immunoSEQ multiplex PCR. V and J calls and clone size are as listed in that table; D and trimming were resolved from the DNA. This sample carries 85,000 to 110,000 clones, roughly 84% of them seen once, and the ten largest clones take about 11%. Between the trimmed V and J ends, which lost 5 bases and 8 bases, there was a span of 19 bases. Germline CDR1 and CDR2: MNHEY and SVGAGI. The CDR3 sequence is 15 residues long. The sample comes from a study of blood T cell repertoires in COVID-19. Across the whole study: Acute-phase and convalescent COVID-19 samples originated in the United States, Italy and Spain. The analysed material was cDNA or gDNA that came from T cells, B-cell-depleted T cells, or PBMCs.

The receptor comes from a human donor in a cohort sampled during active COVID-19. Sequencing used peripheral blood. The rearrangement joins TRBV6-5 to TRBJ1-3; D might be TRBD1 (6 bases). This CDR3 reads CASSPSGRGTYTIYF. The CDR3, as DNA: TGTGCCAGCAGTCCCAGTGGGAGGGGGACATACACCATATATTTT.